The rows below give T cell receptor beta chains drawn from one sample of a study of T cell responses to AZD1222 COVID-19 vaccine. Sequenced by immunoSEQ multiplex PCR; TCRdb stores in-frame clones only, minus some. The sample has 120,000 to 150,000 clones, roughly 89% seen once. The sample here was peripheral blood, taken 28 days after the second AZD1222 dose. The receptors stem from an adult who received the AZD1222 COVID-19 vaccine. Both conserved end residues are part of each CDR3. A D gene is named only where the DNA matches it firmly. Clone sizes are given selectively: once, few, many, or a class where the clone is expanded.

TRBD1	TRBV2	TRBJ2-7	.	TGTGCCAGCACCACATCGGCGGACAGGGGGGAGCAGTACTTC	CASTTSADRGEQYF
.	TRBV3-1/TRBV3-2	TRBJ1-5	.	TGTGCCAGCAGCCAAGCCTCGGGGACTAATCAGCCCCAGCATTTT	CASSQASGTNQPQHF
.	TRBV3-1/TRBV3-2	TRBJ2-2	.	TGTGCCAGCAGCCAAGGGACATTTATCACCGGGGAGCTGTTTTTT	CASSQGTFITGELFF
.	TRBV7-9	TRBJ1-1	.	TGTGCCAGCAGCGCGACTGGTCAAGCTTTCTTT	CASSATGQAFF
TRBD2	TRBV5-1	TRBJ2-3	.	TGCGCCAGCAACCCCCAGAGCGGGAGGGCCAATAGGGATACGCAGTATTTT	CASNPQSGRANRDTQYF
.	TRBV5-4	TRBJ2-7	.	TGTGCCAGCTCAAAGGGGATAAGCCCATACGAGCAGTACTTC	CASSKGISPYEQYF
TRBD2	TRBV4-1	TRBJ2-7	.	TGCGCCAGCAGCCACGGGACTAGCTCCTACGAGCAGTACTTC	CASSHGTSSYEQYF
TRBD1	TRBV10-3	TRBJ1-1	.	TGTGCCATCAGTGGAGGGACAGTGAGGACCACTGAAGCTTTCTTT	CAISGGTVRTTEAFF
.	TRBV4-3	TRBJ2-7	.	TGCGCCAGCAGCCAAGATACAGGGATGGGATACGAGCAGTACTTC	CASSQDTGMGYEQYF
.	TRBV5-1	TRBJ2-7	.	TGCGCCAGCAGCTTTTCCGGCGGGTACGAGCAGTACTTC	CASSFSGGYEQYF
.	TRBV11-2	TRBJ1-1	.	TGTGCCAGCAGCTTAATTCTCGAGGGGGAAGCTTTCTTT	CASSLILEGEAFF
TRBD1	TRBV15	TRBJ1-4	.	TGTGCCACCAGCAGGACAGGGGAGTTGGGTGAAAAACTGTTTTTT	CATSRTGELGEKLFF
.	TRBV9	TRBJ2-7	once	TGTGCCAGCAGCGCTCGAAACAGGCCCTACGAGCAGTACTTC	CASSARNRPYEQYF
.	TRBV2	TRBJ1-1	.	TGTGCCACCGCCGGGGATGTACGAGCTTTCTTT	CATAGDVRAFF
.	TRBV28	TRBJ1-1	.	TGTGCCAGCACCCTCGGGACAATATCCGCTGAAGCTTTCTTT	CASTLGTISAEAFF
TRBD1	TRBV5-8	TRBJ1-2	.	TGTGCCAGCAGGCCCGGGACAGGGAATGGCTACACCTTC	CASRPGTGNGYTF
TRBD1	TRBV19	TRBJ2-2	once	TGTGCCAGCATTGACAGGGGGAACACCGGGGAGCTGTTTTTT	CASIDRGNTGELFF
.	TRBV30	TRBJ2-7	.	TGTGCCTGGAGTGTCGCGGGCCCTCCCTACGAGCAGTACTTC	CAWSVAGPPYEQYF
.	TRBV28	TRBJ1-4	.	TGTGCCAGCAGTACCGCCCAGGGTTATGAAAAACTGTTTTTT	CASSTAQGYEKLFF
TRBD2	TRBV4-3	TRBJ2-3	.	TGCGCCAGCAGCCAAGTCAAGCGGGAGGGGCGGCCCGTTACGCAGTATTTT	CASSQVKREGRPVTQYF